This T cell receptor beta chain was sequenced during a study of PD-1 blockade in classical Hodgkin lymphoma. Each of the patients experienced relapse following autologous stem cell transplantation, and their brentuximab vedotin exposure differed. This CDR3 has 18 amino acids. The table came from immunoSEQ multiplex PCR; TCRdb's copy has only in-frame clones and leaves some out. This table has about 17,000 clones, approximately 60% appearing once. With regard to this clone: Its specificity is not known.

Findings and limits, study-wide: Any patient who commenced nivolumab under 1 year after ASCT was excluded.

The chain carries TRBV21-1 and TRBJ2-4. TRBV21-1 represents a pseudogene. The clonotype comes from a human donor with classical Hodgkin lymphoma. The sample consisted of peripheral blood mononuclear cells (PBMCs), taken before the second cycle of nivolumab. This CDR3 is CASSKEAGANLFKNIQYF. The CDR3, as DNA: TGTGCCAGCAGCAAAGAGGCCGGGGCCAACCTTTTCAAAAACATTCAGTACTTC.